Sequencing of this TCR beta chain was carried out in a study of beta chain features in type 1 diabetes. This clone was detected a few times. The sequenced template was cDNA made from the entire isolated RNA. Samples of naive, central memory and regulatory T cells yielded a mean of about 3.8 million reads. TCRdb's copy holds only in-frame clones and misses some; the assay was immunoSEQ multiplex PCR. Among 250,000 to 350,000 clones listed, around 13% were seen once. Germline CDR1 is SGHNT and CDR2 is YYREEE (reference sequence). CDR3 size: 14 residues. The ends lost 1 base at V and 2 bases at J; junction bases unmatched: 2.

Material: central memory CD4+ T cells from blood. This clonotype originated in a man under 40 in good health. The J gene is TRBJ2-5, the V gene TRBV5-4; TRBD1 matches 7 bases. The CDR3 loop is CASSLRQGQETQYF. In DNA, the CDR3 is TGTGCCAGCAGCTTGAGACAGGGTCAAGAGACCCAGTACTTC. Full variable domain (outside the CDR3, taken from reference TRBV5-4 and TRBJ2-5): ETGVTQSPTHLIKTRGQQVTLRCSSQSGHNTVSWYQQALGQGPQFIFQYYREEENGRGNFPPRFSGLQFPNYSSELNVNALELDDSALYLCASSLRQGQETQYFGPGTRLLVL.